This TCR beta chain is drawn from a study of CD8+ T cells in alopecia areata. The study's findings and limits: As there was one nonresponder, how baseline CD8+ expansion relates to response remains uncertain.

The authors extracted RNA and reverse transcribed it into cDNA as the sequencing template. Data came from immunoSEQ multiplex PCR; TCRdb stores just in-frame clones and leaves some out. The table records 95,000 to 150,000 clones, 53% of them present only once. Germline trimming cut 1 base from V and 1 base from J; bases unmatched to any gene: 3. This CDR3 is built from 17 residues. Germline CDR1 SGHVS, CDR2 FQNEAQ. In the case of this clone: As yet, its antigen is unknown.

Treatment in this sample: oral pan-JAK inhibitor, 5-10 mg twice daily. From alopecia areata patients, lesional scalp punch biopsies and peripheral blood were collected. The starting material was CD4+ T cells sorted from blood, obtained at week 4, from a patient treated with tofacitinib. This TCR derives from a human donor with alopecia areata. V and J are TRBV7-8 and TRBJ2-2; 10 bases match TRBD2. The CDR3: CASSLGVAGGNTGELFF. The CDR3 nucleotides are TGTGCCAGCAGCTTAGGGGTAGCGGGGGGGAACACCGGGGAGCTGTTTTTT. Full variable domain (rest looked up from reference TRBV7-8 and TRBJ2-2): GAGVSQSPRYKVAKRGQDVALRCDPISGHVSLFWYQQALGQGPEFLTYFQNEAQLDKSGLPSDRFFAERPEGSVSTLKIQRTQQEDSAVYLCASSLGVAGGNTGELFFGEGSRLTVL.